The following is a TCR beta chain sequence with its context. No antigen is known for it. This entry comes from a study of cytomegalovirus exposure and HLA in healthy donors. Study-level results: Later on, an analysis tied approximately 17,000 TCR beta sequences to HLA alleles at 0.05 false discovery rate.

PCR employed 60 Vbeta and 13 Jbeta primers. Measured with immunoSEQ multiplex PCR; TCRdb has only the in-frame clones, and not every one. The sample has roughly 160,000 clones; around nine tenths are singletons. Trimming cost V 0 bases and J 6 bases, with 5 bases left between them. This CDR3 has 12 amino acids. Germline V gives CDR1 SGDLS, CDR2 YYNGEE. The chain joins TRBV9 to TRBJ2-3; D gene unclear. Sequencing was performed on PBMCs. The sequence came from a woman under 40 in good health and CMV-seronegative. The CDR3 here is CASSVVGDTQYF. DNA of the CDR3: TGTGCCAGCAGCGTAGTCGGGGATACGCAGTATTTT.